The next 29 T cell receptor beta chains were all read from a single sample in a study of cytomegalovirus exposure and HLA in healthy donors. Sequenced by immunoSEQ multiplex PCR; TCRdb stores in-frame clones only, minus some. The sample has roughly 150,000 clones; roughly 84% are singletons. The sequenced sample consisted of PBMCs. Receptor source: a man aged 30-40 years in good health and CMV-seropositive.

The table lists this clone with a few counts. Other DNA sequences in the same sample also yield this CDR3. The chain recombines TRBV18 with TRBJ2-7; D unresolved. V was pared by 3 bases and J by 0 bases, with 3 bases between. This CDR3 has 12 residues. CDR1 and CDR2 (germline): KGHSH, LQKENI. As DNA, the CDR3 is TGTGCCAGCTCACCGAGCTCCTACGAGCAGTACTTC. It translates to CASSPSSYEQYF. The full variable domain, its missing parts supplied by reference TRBV18 and TRBJ2-7, is NAGVMQNPRHLVRRRGQEARLRCSPMKGHSHVYWYRQLPEEGLKFMVYLQKENIIDESGMPKERFSAEFPKEGPSILRIQQVVRGDSAAYFCASSPSSYEQYFGPGTRLTVT.

The chain combines TRBV19 with TRBJ1-4, with TRBD1 matching 10 bases. This CDR3 comprises 15 residues. V shed 5 bases, J shed 8 bases, and the junction held 8 bases outside the gene matches. In germline, CDR1 is LNHDA, CDR2 SQIVND (reference sequence). The CDR3 loop is CASSATGGVGEKLFF. The CDR3 bases are TGTGCCAGTAGTGCGACAGGGGGCGTGGGGGAAAAACTGTTTTTT.

In its sample, this clone was seen once. The chain has TRBV7-8 and TRBJ1-5; 8 bases align to TRBD1. Germline CDR1 is SGHVS and CDR2 is FQNEAQ. Losses at the gene ends were 1 base for V and 4 bases for J; bases not matched to a gene: 12. CDR3 length: 18 residues. The CDR3 protein is CASSLVSTGGYINQPQHF. As DNA, the CDR3 is TGTGCCAGCAGCTTAGTCTCAACAGGGGGATATATTAATCAGCCCCAGCATTTT.

The chain is built from TRBV4-1 and TRBJ1-6; D gene uncertain. This CDR3 contains 18 residues. The V gene's germline CDR1 is MGHRA and CDR2 YSYEKL. Trimming cost V 0 bases and J 5 bases, with 17 bases left between them. DNA for the CDR3: TGCGCCAGCAGCCAAGAGCCGACGCGGGGTGTCGATAATTCACCCCTCCACTTT. This sequence encodes CASSQEPTRGVDNSPLHF.

The chain links TRBV28 to TRBJ2-2; weak D call: TRBD1 (6 bases). Trimming took off 3 bases at V and 7 bases at J, with 18 bases between the two ends. CDR1 MDHEN and CDR2 SYDVKM come from the germline V gene. The length of the CDR3 is 16 residues. CDR3 in amino acids: CASSFLDRSGYGELFF. CDR3 DNA: TGTGCCAGCAGTTTCTTAGACAGGTCGGGCTACGGGGAGCTGTTTTTT.

The gene calls are TRBV7-2 and TRBJ1-3; D gene unclear. Trimming pared 5 bases from V and 9 bases from J, leaving 11 bases between. This CDR3 region has 12 residues. Germline V gives CDR1 SGHTA, CDR2 FQGNSA. Written as DNA, the CDR3 is TGTGCCAGCAGCCGAGAGCATGGCACCATATATTTT. Amino acid sequence: CASSREHGTIYF.

V gene TRBV7-9 combines with J gene TRBJ2-7, with D perhaps matching TRBD2 (6 bases). Looked up from germline, CDR1 is SEHNR and CDR2 is FQNEAQ (reference sequence). This CDR3 comprises 16 residues. Trimming left V 5 bases short and J 3 bases short, with 20 bases between. CDR3 DNA sequence: TGTGCCAGCAGCCCCCTTCTGGGACGGGGGTACTACGAGCAGTACTTC. It is translated as CASSPLLGRGYYEQYF.

This clone has just one count. This chain uses TRBV5-6 with TRBJ2-7; D is perhaps TRBD1 (5 bases). The germline V gene has CDR1 SGHDT and CDR2 YYEEEE. V was trimmed by 4 bases and J by 2 bases, leaving 19 bases between them. This CDR3 has 16 amino acids. CDR3: CASSIRDSLFPYEQYF. The CDR3 DNA sequence: TGTGCCAGCAGCATCCGAGACAGCCTCTTTCCCTACGAGCAGTACTTC.

V gene TRBV5-1 combines with J gene TRBJ1-1; TRBD1 aligns across 7 bases. In germline, CDR1 is SGHRS, CDR2 YFSETQ. J was trimmed by 4 bases and V by 6 bases; bases with no gene match: 9. This CDR3 has 14 amino acids. The CDR3 DNA follows: TGCGCCAGCATGGAGGGGGCGATCGGCACTGAAGCTTTCTTT. Translated, it gives CASMEGAIGTEAFF.

This rearrangement joins TRBV6-5 to TRBJ1-1; unclear D gene. Looked up from germline, CDR1 is MNHEY and CDR2 is SVGAGI. This CDR3 comprises 13 residues. Trimming left V 2 bases short and J 1 base short, with 5 bases between. CDR3 in amino acids: CASSYGGNTEAFF. The CDR3 coding sequence is TGTGCCAGCAGTTACGGAGGGAACACTGAAGCTTTCTTT.

V gene TRBV2 combines with J gene TRBJ2-1, with 13 bases fitting TRBD2. CDR1 and CDR2 from the germline V gene are SNHLY and FYNNEI. Losses at the gene ends were 8 bases for V and 8 bases for J; bases not matched to a gene: 6. The CDR3 is made up of 14 amino acids. CDR3 loop: CASSWTSGSYEQFF. CDR3 sequence (DNA): TGTGCCAGCTCTTGGACTAGCGGGAGCTATGAGCAGTTCTTC.

This chain links TRBV9 with TRBJ2-2; 8 nucleotides agree with TRBD2. The CDR3 consists of 17 residues. CDR1 is SGDLS and CDR2 is YYNGEE in the germline V gene. Trimming cost V 3 bases and J 5 bases; bases outside gene matches: 12. Written as DNA, the CDR3 is TGTGCCAGCAGCGAAGAGCGGGAGAGGATGGGGACCGGGGAGCTGTTTTTT. Its translation: CASSEERERMGTGELFF.

V gene TRBV18 combines with J gene TRBJ1-1; 7 nucleotides agree with TRBD1. Trimming took 6 bases from V and 6 from J; bases not matched to a gene: 7. CDR3 length: 13 residues. Germline V gene lookup returns CDR1 KGHSH and CDR2 LQKENI. DNA for the CDR3: TGTGCCAGCTCGCCGGGACAGTTCGCTGAAGCTTTCTTT. This encodes CASSPGQFAEAFF.

The chain has TRBV28 and TRBJ2-7; D is uncertain. The CDR3 spans 12 residues. The V gene lost 6 bases and the J gene lost 3 bases, with 9 bases spanning the gap. Looked up from germline, CDR1 is MDHEN and CDR2 is SYDVKM. CDR3 loop: CASSSQVYEQYF. CDR3 in DNA: TGTGCCAGCAGCTCCCAGGTCTACGAGCAGTACTTC. Looking up the rest from reference TRBV28 and TRBJ2-7 gives the full variable domain: DVKVTQSSRYLVKRTGEKVFLECVQDMDHENMFWYRQDPGLGLRLIYFSYDVKMKEKGDIPEGYSVSREKKERFSLILESASTNQTSMYLCASSSQVYEQYFGPGTRLTVT.

This clone was picked up one time. V and J are TRBV5-6 and TRBJ2-5; D not resolved. V was pared by 4 bases and J by 0 bases, with 4 bases between. This CDR3 is built from 12 residues. Germline V gives CDR1 SGHDT, CDR2 YYEEEE. CDR3 DNA: TGTGCCAGCAGCGCGTACCAAGAGACCCAGTACTTC. Amino acid sequence: CASSAYQETQYF.

The chain couples TRBV2 to TRBJ2-4; 7 bases are a match to TRBD1. CDR1 is SNHLY and CDR2 is FYNNEI in the germline V gene. The trim removed 2 bases at V and 9 bases at J, leaving 10 bases unmatched. The CDR3 contains 15 residues. The CDR3 sequence is CASSEFRTGRGIQYF. The CDR3 DNA sequence: TGTGCCAGCAGTGAATTTAGGACAGGCCGGGGCATTCAGTACTTC.

The chain is built from TRBV19 and TRBJ2-1, with 12 bases identical to TRBD2. The CDR3 loop spans 17 amino acids. Germline assignment: CDR1 LNHDA and CDR2 SQIVND (reference sequence). J lost 1 base, V lost 4 bases, and 5 bases had no gene match. The CDR3 loop is CASSTSGGAMSYNEQFF. The DNA of the CDR3 is TGTGCCAGTAGTACTAGCGGGGGGGCGATGTCCTACAATGAGCAGTTCTTC.

The chain is built from TRBV15 and TRBJ1-1; 7 bases fit TRBD1. The junction had 2 bases not matched to a gene; V was cut back by 1 base and J by 0 bases. CDR1 is LNHNV and CDR2 is YYDKDF in the germline V gene (reference sequence). This CDR3 contains 15 residues. The CDR3 nucleotides read TGTGCCACCAGCAGAGGGGGACAGTTGAACACTGAAGCTTTCTTT. Residues: CATSRGGQLNTEAFF.

CDR3 bases: TGTGCCAGCAGCCCTAACAGGGTTCAGCCCCAGCATTTT. Translation gives CASSPNRVQPQHF. This chain connects TRBV14 to TRBJ1-5; D perhaps matches TRBD1 (6 bases). V was clipped by 4 bases and J by 6 bases, with 10 bases between them. The CDR3 sequence is 13 residues long. The germline gives CDR1 SGHDN, CDR2 FVKESK.

This sequence joins TRBV6-5 and TRBJ2-1, with a tentative D call TRBD1 (5 bases). Trimming shortened V by 2 bases and J by 6 bases, and 8 bases separated the two germline ends. The CDR3 sequence is 13 residues long. Germline V lookup: CDR1 MNHEY, CDR2 SVGAGI. The CDR3 reads CASSYERGNEQFF. The CDR3 nucleotides are TGTGCCAGCAGTTACGAAAGGGGCAATGAGCAGTTCTTC.

The chain uses TRBV23-1 and TRBJ1-2; 7 nucleotides agree with TRBD1. TRBV23-1 is filed as an ORF, its function uncertain. The ends lost 0 bases at V and 8 bases at J; junction bases unmatched: 18. The CDR3 extends over 18 amino acids. The CDR3 here is CASSQSKPSAGGLGGYTF. The CDR3 bases are TGCGCCAGCAGTCAATCGAAGCCCTCGGCAGGGGGTCTTGGGGGCTACACCTTC.

The chain has TRBV29-1 and TRBJ1-1; tentatively, D is TRBD1 (6 bases). Germline CDR1 reads SQVTM; CDR2 reads ANQGSEA. The CDR3 runs 14 residues. Between the trimmed V and J ends, which lost 1 base and 5 bases, there was a span of 14 bases. CDR3 amino acids: CSVEATGLWTEAFF. The CDR3 DNA reads as TGCAGCGTTGAAGCAACAGGGTTATGGACTGAAGCTTTCTTT.

This clone came up once. V usage is TRBV29-1 and J usage is TRBJ1-2, with D possibly TRBD1 on 6 matching bases. Germline CDR1 SQVTM, CDR2 ANQGSEA. V was clipped by 3 bases and J by 4 bases, with 12 bases between them. The CDR3 loop spans 13 amino acids. This CDR3 is CSVEPPDSYGYTF. For the CDR3, the DNA is TGCAGCGTTGAGCCCCCGGACAGCTATGGCTACACCTTC.

The chain has TRBV28 and TRBJ1-2; 8 positions agree with TRBD1. This CDR3 is built from 13 residues. V lost 5 bases to trimming and J lost 4 bases; unmatched junction nucleotides: 3. Germline V gene data show CDR1 as MDHEN and CDR2 as SYDVKM. CDR3 sequence (DNA): TGTGCCAGCAGTCCGGACAGGGTCTATGGCTACACCTTC. It is translated as CASSPDRVYGYTF.

The J gene is TRBJ2-7, the V gene TRBV6-1; D unclear. The CDR3 consists of 11 residues. Per germline, CDR1 MNHNS and CDR2 SASEGT. V lost 6 bases and J lost 4, with 7 bases in between. CDR3 nucleotide sequence: TGTGCCAGCAGCTTTACATACGAGCAGTACTTC. Translated, it gives CASSFTYEQYF.

This clone has more than one count but fewer than ten. The V call is TRBV6-1, the J call TRBJ1-5; D might be TRBD1 (5 bases). This CDR3 spans 15 amino acids. Germline-derived CDR1 and CDR2 are MNHNS and SASEGT. The V end lost 4 bases, the J end lost 2 bases, and 12 bases lay between the germline ends. The CDR3 is CASSVQGRGNQPQHF. CDR3 DNA: TGTGCCAGCAGTGTGCAGGGAAGGGGCAATCAGCCCCAGCATTTT.

The rearrangement joins TRBV7-9 to TRBJ1-1; the D gene is possibly TRBD1 (5 bases). Germline-derived CDR1 and CDR2 are SEHNR and FQNEAQ (reference sequence). The CDR3 has 13 amino acids. V shed 8 bases and J shed 3 bases, with 13 bases lying between them. CDR3 nucleotide sequence: TGTGCCAGCGTCCCGGGGGGGTACACTGAAGCTTTCTTT. This codes for CASVPGGYTEAFF. Drawing the rest from reference TRBV7-9 and TRBJ1-1, the complete variable domain is DTGVSQNPRHKITKRGQNVTFRCDPISEHNRLYWYRQTLGQGPEFLTYFQNEAQLEKSRLLSDRFSAERPKGSFSTLEIQRTEQGDSAMYLCASVPGGYTEAFFGQGTRLTVV.

This chain uses TRBV6-1 with TRBJ1-1, with no clear D. Germline values: CDR1 MNHNS, CDR2 SASEGT. V shed 7 bases and J shed 5 bases, with 11 bases lying between them. CDR3 length equals 12 residues. CDR3 bases: TGTGCCAGCAATAATGGCTGGACTGAAGCTTTCTTT. It yields the protein CASNNGWTEAFF.

The genes are TRBV4-1 and TRBJ2-7; D possibly corresponds to TRBD1 (6 bases). The CDR3 spans 16 residues. Trimming stripped 0 bases from V and 0 bases from J, with 12 bases between. Looked up from germline, CDR1 is MGHRA and CDR2 is YSYEKL. The CDR3: CASSQDGAGASYEQYF. The CDR3 DNA sequence: TGCGCCAGCAGCCAAGATGGGGCAGGGGCCTCCTACGAGCAGTACTTC.